These 20 T cell receptor beta chains originate from one sample sequenced in a study of CD8 T cells in ankylosing spondylitis. Using its own MiXCR run on the 5' RACE reads, TCRdb lists one record per CDR3 protein. The repertoire consists of a few hundred thousand distinct CDR3 sequences, with less than 25% occurring once and the leading ten covering about 4%. Material: blood, either unsorted or a sorted T cell fraction (not recorded which). The receptors originated from a female donor with ankylosing spondylitis or in good health (not recorded which).

The chain links TRBV28 to TRBJ2-3; D is ambiguous. From germline, CDR1 is MDHEN and CDR2 SYDVKM. This CDR3 is 16 amino acids long. V lost 6 bases to trimming and J lost 3 bases, with 19 bases between them. The CDR3 nucleotides read TGTGCCAGCAGCTTAGGGCAGTGGAAGAGGACAGATACGCAGTATTTT. Translating it yields CASSLGQWKRTDTQYF.

The chain combines TRBV7-2 with TRBJ2-1, with D tentatively TRBD2 (5 bases). Trimming pared 2 bases from V and 8 bases from J, leaving 16 bases between. This CDR3 region has 15 residues. CDR1 SGHTA and CDR2 FQGNSA come from the germline V gene. The DNA for the CDR3 is TGTGCCAGCAGCTTATGGGGAGTAGATAGTGATGAGCAGTTCTTC. This gives the protein CASSLWGVDSDEQFF.

This clonotype was counted only a few times. The chain uses TRBV3-1 and TRBJ1-2; D perhaps matches TRBD1 (5 bases). The CDR3 sequence is 15 residues long. The V gene's germline CDR1 is LGHDT and CDR2 YNNKEL (reference sequence). Trimming took off 1 base at V and 10 bases at J, with 19 bases between the two ends. CDR3 in amino acids: CASSQAGTQPLVYTF. CDR3 coding DNA: TGTGCCAGCAGCCAAGCTGGGACTCAACCATTAGTCTACACCTTC.

This chain connects TRBV3-1 to TRBJ1-2; TRBD1 is a possible D gene (5 bases). The germline CDR1 and CDR2 sequences are LGHDT and YNNKEL (reference sequence). Trimming cost V 7 bases and J 2 bases, with 17 bases left between them. This CDR3 has 15 residues. CDR3 DNA: TGTGCCAGCACCCCAGCCTGGGGGTCCAACTATGGCTACACCTTC. Amino acids: CASTPAWGSNYGYTF.

This clonotype has a handful of counts. The chain combines TRBV20-1 with TRBJ2-5; tentative D call: TRBD2 (5 bases). Germline V lookup: CDR1 DFQATT, CDR2 SNEGSKA (reference sequence). The CDR3 contains 12 residues. The V end lost 3 bases, the J end lost 3 bases, and 8 bases lay between the germline ends. The CDR3 bases are TGCAGTGCTAGTCGGGGAAAAGAGACCCAGTACTTC. This gives the protein CSASRGKETQYF.

This chain joins TRBV10-3 and TRBJ2-3; TRBD1 matches at 10 bases. Germline assignment: CDR1 ENHRY and CDR2 SYGVKD. The J segment lost 6 bases and the V segment lost 2 bases, leaving 14 bases of the junction unmatched. There are 18 residues in the CDR3. CDR3: CAISEPRGQGYRKDTQYF. DNA of the CDR3: TGTGCCATCAGTGAGCCGAGGGGACAGGGGTATCGGAAGGATACGCAGTATTTT.

The sample holds a few counts of this clonotype. V is TRBV5-8 and J is TRBJ1-1; D ambiguous. The V gene lost 0 bases and the J gene lost 11 bases, with 11 bases spanning the gap. This CDR3 has 12 residues. Germline CDR1 is SGHTS and CDR2 is YDEGEE. The chain's CDR3 is CASSLDTEMAFF. For the CDR3, the DNA is TGTGCCAGCAGCTTGGATACGGAAATGGCTTTCTTT.

A few counts support this clonotype. V usage is TRBV4-3 and J usage is TRBJ2-7, with 7 bases lining up with TRBD1. Trimming at V came to 6 bases and at J to 2 bases, leaving 7 bases not matched to a gene. Germline CDR1 reads LGHNA; CDR2 reads YSLEER. This CDR3 contains 14 residues. The CDR3 DNA reads TGCGCCAGCAGGGTCGGGACAGATCCCTACGAGCAGTACTTC. The encoded protein is CASRVGTDPYEQYF.

This chain connects TRBV5-5 to TRBJ1-1; 7 positions agree with TRBD1. Per germline, CDR1 SGHKS and CDR2 YYEKEE (reference sequence). The CDR3 is made up of 13 amino acids. The J segment lost 4 bases and the V segment lost 4 bases, leaving 4 bases of the junction unmatched. The CDR3 sequence is CASSATGTTEAFF. The CDR3, as DNA: TGTGCCAGCAGCGCGACAGGGACCACTGAAGCTTTCTTT.

There are many counts of this clonotype. This chain links TRBV20-1 with TRBJ2-3; TRBD2 matches at 10 bases. The CDR3 has 13 amino acids. V lost 7 bases and J lost 3; bases outside the gene matches: 4. Per germline, CDR1 DFQATT and CDR2 SNEGSKA (reference sequence). CDR3 residues: CSVRTSGTDTQYF. Here the CDR3 DNA reads TGCAGTGTTCGGACTAGCGGTACAGATACGCAGTATTTT.

The chain has TRBV11-2 and TRBJ2-1; 16 nucleotides line up with TRBD2. V trimming: 2 bases; J trimming: 2 bases; junction bases outside the gene matches: 9. In germline, CDR1 is SGHAT, CDR2 FQNNGV. The CDR3 extends over 20 amino acids. The CDR3 spells CASSLLPGTSGRAPYNEQFF. The CDR3 DNA follows: TGTGCCAGCAGCTTACTACCCGGGACTAGCGGGAGGGCGCCCTACAATGAGCAGTTCTTC.

This clonotype was detected a few times. CDR3 loop: CASETPRPNTEAFF. CDR3 nucleotides: TGTGCCAGCGAGACGCCCAGGCCGAACACTGAAGCTTTCTTT. The J gene is TRBJ1-1, the V gene TRBV12-3 or TRBV12-4, with D unresolved. V was cut by 8 bases and J by 1 base, with 14 bases left in between. The CDR3 consists of 14 residues.

V usage is TRBV7-8 and J usage is TRBJ2-1, with a tentative D call TRBD2 (6 bases). This CDR3 spans 15 amino acids. Trimming left V 6 bases short and J 4 bases short, with 16 bases between. Germline CDR1 SGHVS, CDR2 FQNEAQ. CDR3 region: CASSFTSSRYNEQFF. The CDR3 region has the DNA TGTGCCAGCAGTTTTACTAGCTCTCGGTACAATGAGCAGTTCTTC.

In this sample, this clonotype turned up many times. V usage is TRBV12-3 or TRBV12-4 and J usage is TRBJ2-1; maybe TRBD2 (5 bases). With 2 bases removed from V and 11 bases from J, the gap between germline ends came to 10 bases. The length of the CDR3 is 12 residues. DNA for the CDR3: TGTGCCAGCAGTTTACCGGGGAGAAAGCAGTTCTTC. This codes for CASSLPGRKQFF.

This chain links TRBV18 with TRBJ2-3; perhaps TRBD2 as D (6 bases). Germline lookup yields CDR1 KGHSH and CDR2 LQKENI. The CDR3 is made up of 15 amino acids. The V gene lost 0 bases and the J gene lost 6 bases, with 13 bases spanning the gap. CDR3 region: CASSPPRDPRDTQYF. DNA for the CDR3: TGTGCCAGCTCACCACCGCGGGACCCAAGGGATACGCAGTATTTT.

The chain is built from TRBV20-1 and TRBJ2-3; TRBD2 matches 11 bases. Per the germline V gene, CDR1 is DFQATT and CDR2 is SNEGSKA (reference sequence). This CDR3 has 17 amino acids. The V and J ends lost 6 bases and 0 bases, in that order; junction bases with no gene match: 11. The CDR3 DNA reads as TGCAGTGCGAGCCCCGCGAGGACTAGCGGGAGCACAGATACGCAGTATTTT. It specifies CSASPARTSGSTDTQYF.

This clonotype was observed a handful of times. The chain joins TRBV12-3 or TRBV12-4 to TRBJ2-5; tentative D call: TRBD2 (7 bases). This CDR3 has 15 residues. Trimming cost V 4 bases and J 1 base, with 13 bases left between them. The CDR3 nucleotides are TGTGCCAGCAGTTGGGGGCTAGCGGTCCAAGAGACCCAGTACTTC. Translated, it gives CASSWGLAVQETQYF.

J is TRBJ2-1 and V is TRBV6-5; no reliable D call. The CDR3 is 11 residues long. With 8 bases removed from V and 5 bases from J, the gap between germline ends came to 7 bases. CDR1 and CDR2 from the germline V gene are MNHEY and SVGAGI. This CDR3 is CASLQNNEQFF. In DNA form, the CDR3 reads TGTGCCAGCCTCCAAAACAATGAGCAGTTCTTC.

The rearrangement uses TRBV6-5 and TRBJ2-7; possibly TRBD1 or TRBD2 for D (7 bases each). There are 12 residues in the CDR3. Germline CDR1 MNHEY, CDR2 SVGAGI. Trimming took 6 bases from V and 7 from J, leaving 13 bases between them. The CDR3 DNA is TGTGCCAGCAGCCCAGGGGGGGGTGAGCAGTACTTC. Protein sequence: CASSPGGGEQYF.

Only a few counts were recorded for this clonotype. The chain has TRBV6-1 and TRBJ1-5; D is uncertain. There are 13 residues in the CDR3. Germline assignment: CDR1 MNHNS and CDR2 SASEGT. Trimming stripped 6 bases from V and 5 bases from J, with 11 bases between. In DNA, the CDR3 is TGTGCCAGCAGCCAACGTAGACATCAGCCCCAGCATTTT. The encoded protein is CASSQRRHQPQHF.